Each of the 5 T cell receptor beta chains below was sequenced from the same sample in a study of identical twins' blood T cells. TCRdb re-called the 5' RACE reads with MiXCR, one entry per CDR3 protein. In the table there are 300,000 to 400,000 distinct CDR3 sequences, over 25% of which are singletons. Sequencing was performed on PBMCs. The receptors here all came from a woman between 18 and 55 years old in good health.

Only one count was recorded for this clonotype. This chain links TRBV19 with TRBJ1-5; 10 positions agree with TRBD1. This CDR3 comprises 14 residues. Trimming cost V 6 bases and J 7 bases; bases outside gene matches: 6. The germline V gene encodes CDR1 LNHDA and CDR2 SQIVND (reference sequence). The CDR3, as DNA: TGTGCCAGTAGAGGACAGGGGGTTGGCCAGCCCCAGCATTTT. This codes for CASRGQGVGQPQHF.

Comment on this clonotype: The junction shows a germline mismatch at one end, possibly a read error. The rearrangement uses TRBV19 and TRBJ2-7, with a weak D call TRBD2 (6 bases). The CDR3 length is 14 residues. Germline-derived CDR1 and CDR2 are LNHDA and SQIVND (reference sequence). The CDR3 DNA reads TGTGCCCGTAGTATGCTAGCGTACTCCTACGAGCAGTACTTC. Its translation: CARSMLAYSYEQYF.

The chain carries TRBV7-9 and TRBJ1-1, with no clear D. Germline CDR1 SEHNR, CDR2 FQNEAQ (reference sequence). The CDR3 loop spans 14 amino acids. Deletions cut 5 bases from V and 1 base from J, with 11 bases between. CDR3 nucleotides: TGTGCCAGCAGCCCCATCGCAGCGAACACTGAAGCTTTCTTT. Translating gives CASSPIAANTEAFF.

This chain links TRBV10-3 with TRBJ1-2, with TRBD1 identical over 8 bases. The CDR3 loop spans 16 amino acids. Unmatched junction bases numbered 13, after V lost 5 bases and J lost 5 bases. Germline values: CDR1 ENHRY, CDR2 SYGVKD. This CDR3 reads CAISRGSGQEFYGYTF. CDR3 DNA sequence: TGTGCCATCAGTCGAGGGTCGGGACAGGAATTTTATGGCTACACCTTC.

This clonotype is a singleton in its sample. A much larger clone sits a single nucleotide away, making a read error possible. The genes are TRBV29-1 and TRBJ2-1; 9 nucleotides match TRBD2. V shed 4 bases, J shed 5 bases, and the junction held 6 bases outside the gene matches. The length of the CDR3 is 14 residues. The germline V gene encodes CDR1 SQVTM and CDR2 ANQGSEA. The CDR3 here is CSVVTSGIHNEQFF. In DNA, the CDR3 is TGCAGCGTTGTGACTAGCGGAATACACAATGAGCAGTTCTTC.